This T cell receptor beta chain was sequenced during a study of T-cell memory formation after mild COVID-19. Study in general: TCR clusters mostly belonged to single donors. Overall study findings and caveats: CD4/CD8 balance characterized clones contracting day 15 to 85, and CD4+ skew characterized later expanders.

MiXCR was run by TCRdb on the 5' RACE reads, yielding one entry per CDR3 protein. The sample lists 120,000 or so distinct CDR3 sequences, about a sixth occurring once. This clonotype was found a few times. The antigen is not known. This CDR3 spans 13 amino acids. Trimming stripped 6 bases from V and 2 bases from J, with 5 bases between. The germline gives CDR1 SGHTA, CDR2 FQGNSA. The TCR was taken from an adult woman who had mild COVID-19 (a few samples of this study predate the infection). Cell type and time point are not known. The V call is TRBV7-2, the J call TRBJ2-6; D is unresolved. The sequencing sample was made of PBMCs or a T cell subset sorted from them (not recorded which). The CDR3 DNA follows: TGTGCCAGCAGAAGGACTGGGGCCAACGTCCTGACTTTC. As protein: CASRRTGANVLTF.